This T cell receptor beta chain was identified in a study of prognosis after radiotherapy for stage I lung cancer. Overall study findings and caveats: Samples before stereotactic body radiation therapy had more unique TCR clones (median about 9,200 versus 6,500).

Amplicons of TCR beta CDR3 were generated from genomic DNA by two-round multiplex PCR. Primers specific to each TRBV and TRBJ gene were used in first-round PCR. One entry per CDR3 protein, called by TCRdb with MiXCR from the multiplex PCR reads. The sample gives approximately 41,000 distinct CDR3 sequences, around 24% of which show up once; around 25% is in the top ten. Concerning this clonotype itself: The antigen is not known.

This TCR came from a donor over 45 with non-small cell lung cancer. The material was PBMCs, obtained before or after stereotactic body radiation therapy (not recorded which).

The CDR3 reads CASKRQGDSYNEQFF. The CDR3 DNA sequence: TGTGCCAGCAAAAGACAGGGAGACTCCTACAATGAGCAGTTCTTC. The genes are TRBV2 and TRBJ2-1; 7 bases agree with TRBD1. With V trimmed by 7 bases and J by 0 bases, 6 bases remained unmatched. CDR1 SNHLY and CDR2 FYNNEI come from the germline V gene. The CDR3 loop spans 15 amino acids.